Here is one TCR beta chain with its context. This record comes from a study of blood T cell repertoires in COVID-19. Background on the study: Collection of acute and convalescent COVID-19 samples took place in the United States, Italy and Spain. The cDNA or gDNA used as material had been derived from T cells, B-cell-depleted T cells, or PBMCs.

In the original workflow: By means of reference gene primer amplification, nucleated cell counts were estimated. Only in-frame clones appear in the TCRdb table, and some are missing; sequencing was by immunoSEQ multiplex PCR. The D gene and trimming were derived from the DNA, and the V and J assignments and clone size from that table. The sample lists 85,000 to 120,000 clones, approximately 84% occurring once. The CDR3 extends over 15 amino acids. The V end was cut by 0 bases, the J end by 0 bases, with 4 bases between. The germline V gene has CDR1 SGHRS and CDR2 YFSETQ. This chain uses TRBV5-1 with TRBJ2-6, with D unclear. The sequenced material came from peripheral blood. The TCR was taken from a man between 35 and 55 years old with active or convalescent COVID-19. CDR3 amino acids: CASSLVSSGANVLTF. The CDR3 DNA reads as TGCGCCAGCAGCTTGGTCAGCTCTGGGGCCAACGTCCTGACTTTC.